Listed below are T cell receptor beta chains from one sample, sequenced in a study of cytomegalovirus exposure and HLA in healthy donors. Profiling relied on immunoSEQ multiplex PCR, and the TCRdb table lists in-frame clones only, not all of them. The top ten hold roughly 1.2% of the sample, which has 90,000 to 140,000 clones, around 84% seen once. The specimen was PBMCs. All receptors come from a man aged 25-45 years in good health and CMV-seronegative. Both conserved end residues are part of each CDR3. Each record gives: clone size, J gene, V gene, D gene, CDR3 protein, CDR3 DNA. D genes are given only for firm matches. Not all rows give a size; the values are once, few, many and, for expanded clones, a class.

few | TRBJ1-2 | TRBV19 | . | CASSIFGRGGYGYTF | TGTGCCAGTAGTATATTCGGCAGGGGCGGCTATGGCTACACCTTC
. | TRBJ2-7 | TRBV11-2 | TRBD2 | CASSLPGLAGVYEQYF | TGTGCCAGCAGCTTACCGGGACTAGCGGGAGTGTACGAGCAGTACTTC
. | TRBJ1-2 | TRBV28 | . | CARRTPQGRVYGYTF | TGTGCCAGAAGGACGCCGCAGGGGCGGGTCTATGGCTACACCTTC
. | TRBJ1-1 | TRBV2 | . | CAGGVGGTEAFF | TGTGCCGGGGGGGTGGGTGGCACTGAAGCTTTCTTT
. | TRBJ1-4 | TRBV7-6 | . | CASSAGGKDNEKLFF | TGTGCCAGCAGCGCGGGTGGTAAAGATAATGAAAAACTGTTTTTT
. | TRBJ2-5 | TRBV5-4 | TRBD2 | CASSLDISGNQETQYF | TGTGCCAGCAGCTTGGATATTAGCGGGAACCAAGAGACCCAGTACTTC
. | TRBJ2-7 | TRBV5-5 | TRBD1 | CASSPHPDRVPSEQYF | TGTGCCAGCAGCCCCCACCCCGACAGGGTGCCCTCCGAGCAGTACTTC
. | TRBJ1-4 | TRBV5-4 | TRBD1 | CASSLQGGVEKLFF | TGTGCCAGCAGCTTGCAAGGGGGCGTTGAAAAACTGTTTTTT
. | TRBJ1-2 | TRBV11-2 | TRBD1 | CASSSDRGGYGYTF | TGTGCCAGCAGCTCTGACAGGGGAGGTTATGGCTACACCTTC
. | TRBJ1-2 | TRBV28 | . | CASTWGANYGYTF | TGTGCCAGCACCTGGGGGGCTAACTATGGCTACACCTTC
. | TRBJ2-7 | TRBV7-6 | TRBD1 | CASSSPWTGDHEQYF | TGTGCCAGCAGCTCCCCGTGGACAGGGGACCACGAGCAGTACTTC
. | TRBJ2-7 | TRBV5-6 | . | CASSRQDWVREQYF | TGTGCCAGCAGTAGACAGGATTGGGTGCGGGAGCAGTACTTC
. | TRBJ2-2 | TRBV6-1 | TRBD1 | CASIGTGSTGELFF | TGTGCCAGCATTGGGACAGGGTCCACCGGGGAGCTGTTTTTT
. | TRBJ1-5 | TRBV5-3 | . | CARSIFFRGGGGRNQPQHF | TGTGCCAGAAGCATCTTTTTTCGAGGAGGGGGGGGACGCAATCAGCCCCAGCATTTT
. | TRBJ2-2 | TRBV28 | TRBD1 | CASNTLGQDTGELFF | TGTGCCAGTAATACCCTCGGACAGGACACCGGGGAGCTGTTTTTT
once | TRBJ2-1 | TRBV1 | . | CTSSQVPRFGGIGGMFF | TGCACCAGCAGCCAAGTCCCTAGATTCGGAGGGATCGGAGGTATGTTCTTC
. | TRBJ2-3 | TRBV7-2 | TRBD1 | CASSFLLSGQGVGTDTQYF | TGTGCCAGCAGCTTTTTATTATCAGGACAGGGTGTGGGCACAGATACGCAGTATTTT
. | TRBJ1-5 | TRBV19 | TRBD1 | CASSIPITGAGNQPQHF | TGTGCCAGTAGTATTCCCATTACAGGGGCGGGCAATCAGCCCCAGCATTTT
few | TRBJ2-1 | TRBV4-3 | TRBD2 | CASSPKAGGSYNEQFF | TGCGCCAGCAGCCCCAAAGCGGGGGGCTCCTACAATGAGCAGTTCTTC
. | TRBJ2-7 | TRBV27 | TRBD1 | CASSSGRQGPFYEQYF | TGTGCCAGCAGTTCCGGGAGACAGGGGCCCTTCTACGAGCAGTACTTC
once | TRBJ2-7 | TRBV29-1 | . | CSALRGGGNEQYF | TGCAGCGCCCTACGGGGTGGGGGGAACGAGCAGTACTTC
. | TRBJ2-2 | TRBV19 | . | CASSIKGDTGELFF | TGTGCCAGTAGTATTAAGGGGGACACCGGGGAGCTGTTTTTT
. | TRBJ1-1 | TRBV2 | . | CASRAHTRVEAFF | TGTGCCAGCAGAGCCCATACTAGGGTTGAAGCTTTCTTT
. | TRBJ2-7 | TRBV7-2 | . | CASSLDSMLYEQYF | TGTGCCAGCAGCCTTGACAGTATGCTCTACGAGCAGTACTTC
. | TRBJ2-7 | TRBV13 | . | CASSLGQEYDEQYF | TGTGCCAGCAGCTTGGGCCAAGAGTACGACGAGCAGTACTTC
once | TRBJ2-7 | TRBV9 | . | CASSVAPSDEQYF | TGTGCCAGCAGCGTAGCCCCCTCCGACGAGCAGTACTTC
once | TRBJ2-3 | TRBV12-5 | TRBD1 | CASGLVPGQSTDTQYF | TGTGCTAGTGGTTTGGTCCCGGGACAGAGCACAGATACGCAGTATTTT
. | TRBJ2-2 | TRBV5-4 | . | CASSLALAQNTGELFF | TGTGCCAGCAGCTTGGCCCTAGCGCAGAACACCGGGGAGCTGTTTTTT
. | TRBJ2-1 | TRBV5-1 | TRBD2 | CASRGLAGSYNEQFF | TGCGCCAGCAGAGGACTAGCGGGGTCCTACAATGAGCAGTTCTTC